The 21 T cell receptor beta chains listed next were all sequenced from one sample in a study of cytomegalovirus exposure and HLA in healthy donors. Both 60 Vbeta primers and 13 Jbeta primers went into the PCR. Profiling relied on immunoSEQ multiplex PCR, and the TCRdb table lists in-frame clones only, not all of them. This repertoire shows fewer than 80,000 clones, about 74% found once; its top ten account for over 8.5%. The sequenced sample consisted of PBMCs. The receptors here all came from a woman aged 55-69 years in good health and CMV-seropositive.

The chain couples TRBV5-5 to TRBJ2-1; no clear D. Germline loops: CDR1 SGHKS, CDR2 YYEKEE (reference sequence). V was trimmed by 4 bases and J by 5 bases, leaving 16 bases between them. CDR3 length: 15 amino acids. In DNA, the CDR3 is TGTGCCAGCAGCGTGCCCCTCGAATACAACAATGAGCAGTTCTTC. As protein: CASSVPLEYNNEQFF.

V and J are TRBV30 and TRBJ2-6; 8 bases align to TRBD2. This CDR3 spans 20 amino acids. J was trimmed by 0 bases and V by 2 bases; bases with no gene match: 15. The germline V gene encodes CDR1 GTSNPN and CDR2 SVGIG (reference sequence). CDR3 sequence reads: CAWSLGLGRRPPSGANVLTF. In DNA form, the CDR3 reads TGTGCCTGGAGTCTGGGACTAGGTCGGAGACCACCCTCTGGGGCCAACGTCCTGACTTTC. The full variable domain, rest sourced from reference TRBV30 and TRBJ2-6, is SQTIHQWPATLVQPVGSPLSLECTVEGTSNPNLYWYRQAAGRGLQLLFYSVGIGQISSEVPQNLSASRPQDRQFILSSKKLLLSDSGFYLCAWSLGLGRRPPSGANVLTFGAGSRLTVL.

This clone was seen more than once but under ten times. The J gene is TRBJ1-2, the V gene TRBV2; TRBD1 might be the D (5 bases). The germline V gene encodes CDR1 SNHLY and CDR2 FYNNEI. V was cut by 8 bases and J by 6 bases, with 13 bases left in between. The CDR3 runs to 12 residues. For the CDR3, the DNA is TGTGCCAGCGGCTTAGGGGATCATGGCTACACCTTC. Translation: CASGLGDHGYTF. Based on the CDR3 plus reference TRBV2 and TRBJ1-2, the full variable domain is EPEVTQTPSHQVTQMGQEVILRCVPISNHLYFYWYRQILGQKVEFLVSFYNNEISEKSEIFDDQFSVERPDGSNFTLKIRSTKLEDSAMYFCASGLGDHGYTFGSGTRLTVV.

The chain employs TRBV6-5 and TRBJ1-1, with D hard to call. Germline V CDR1 and CDR2: MNHEY, SVGAGI. This CDR3 comprises 11 residues. CDR3 residues: CATRMNTEAFF. Written as DNA, the CDR3 is TGTGCAACGAGGATGAACACTGAAGCTTTCTTT.

This chain connects TRBV9 to TRBJ2-1, with D tentatively TRBD2 (6 bases). The CDR3 sequence is 15 residues long. Per the germline V gene, CDR1 is SGDLS and CDR2 is YYNGEE. The V gene lost 0 bases and the J gene lost 4 bases, with 11 bases spanning the gap. For the CDR3, the DNA is TGTGCCAGCAGCGTAGAGGGGACTGAGTACAATGAGCAGTTCTTC. Its protein product is CASSVEGTEYNEQFF.

This clone appeared a single time. This rearrangement joins TRBV11-2 to TRBJ2-7; 9 nucleotides line up with TRBD1. The J segment lost 2 bases and the V segment lost 0 bases, leaving 5 bases of the junction unmatched. Germline loops: CDR1 SGHAT, CDR2 FQNNGV. This CDR3 has 16 amino acids. As DNA, the CDR3 is TGTGCCAGCAGCTTAGATCGGGACAGGGTCGCCTACGAGCAGTACTTC. Protein sequence: CASSLDRDRVAYEQYF.

This chain joins TRBV9 and TRBJ2-2, with D hard to call. The V end lost 1 base, the J end lost 4 bases, and 11 bases lay between the germline ends. Germline CDR1 reads SGDLS; CDR2 reads YYNGEE. CDR3 length equals 15 residues. The CDR3, as DNA: TGTGCCAGCAGCGTATCAGGCTATATCACCGGGGAGCTGTTTTTT. Its translation is CASSVSGYITGELFF. Looking up the rest from reference TRBV9 and TRBJ2-2 gives the full variable domain: DSGVTQTPKHLITATGQRVTLRCSPRSGDLSVYWYQQSLDQGLQFLIQYYNGEERAKGNILERFSAQQFPDLHSELNLSSLELGDSALYFCASSVSGYITGELFFGEGSRLTVL.

This sequence joins TRBV25-1 and TRBJ1-2, with D possibly matching TRBD1 (5 bases). Trimming took 4 bases from V and 5 from J, leaving 17 bases between them. The CDR3 runs 15 residues. Germline V gene data show CDR1 as MGHDK and CDR2 as SYGVNS. CDR3 coding DNA: TGTGCCAGCAGTGTACCGGACCGGGGGAGTTATGGCTACACCTTC. Translating gives CASSVPDRGSYGYTF.

The chain carries TRBV5-4 and TRBJ2-7; D may be TRBD1 (5 bases). CDR1 SGHNT and CDR2 YYREEE come from the germline V gene (reference sequence). Trimming took 1 base from V and 2 from J, leaving 13 bases between them. The CDR3 contains 15 residues. In nucleotides, the CDR3 is TGTGCCAGCAGCTTGAAGGGGTCAGGAACCTACGAGCAGTACTTC. It encodes CASSLKGSGTYEQYF.

The rearrangement uses TRBV5-1 and TRBJ2-5, with D possibly TRBD1 on 6 matching bases. Between the trimmed V and J ends, which lost 4 bases and 0 bases, there was a span of 10 bases. Germline CDR1 and CDR2: SGHRS and YFSETQ. This CDR3 has 14 residues. CDR3 sequence: CASSQGTDQETQYF. DNA for the CDR3: TGCGCCAGCAGCCAGGGGACCGACCAAGAGACCCAGTACTTC.

The chain recombines TRBV6-5 with TRBJ2-1; perhaps TRBD2 as D (6 bases). This CDR3 is 16 amino acids long. CDR1 and CDR2 (germline): MNHEY, SVGAGI. With 0 bases removed from V and 5 bases from J, the gap between germline ends came to 14 bases. CDR3 loop: CASSYSGRSANNEQFF. CDR3 in DNA: TGTGCCAGCAGTTACTCCGGGAGATCGGCCAACAATGAGCAGTTCTTC.

This chain uses TRBV5-4 with TRBJ2-2, with D uncertain. The CDR3 sequence is 15 residues long. The V gene's germline CDR1 is SGHNT and CDR2 YYREEE (reference sequence). V was shortened by 4 bases and J by 0 bases, with 10 bases between the two germline ends. CDR3 bases: TGTGCCAGCAGCACCAAACGGGCGAACACCGGGGAGCTGTTTTTT. It codes for CASSTKRANTGELFF.

As to this clone: Since no conserved phenylalanine or tryptophan closes the CDR3, a read error is the likely cause. Because the CDR3's place on the DNA is in doubt, the DNA is left out and the CDR3 is given as listed by TCRdb. The chain has TRBV2 and TRBJ1-1; no DNA check was done on the table's D call, TRBD1. The CDR3 numbers 12 amino acids, ends counted. Per the germline V gene, CDR1 is SNHLY and CDR2 is FYNNEI. This CDR3 is CAIGTGATEALV.

The rearrangement joins TRBV18 to TRBJ1-2, with TRBD1 identical over 11 bases. Per germline, CDR1 KGHSH and CDR2 LQKENI. J gave up 7 bases and V 2 bases, and 6 bases lay outside the gene matches. CDR3 length equals 15 residues. As DNA, the CDR3 is TGTGCCAGCTCACCATCCAGGACAGGGGGCGGTGGCTACACCTTC. This translates into CASSPSRTGGGGYTF.

On this clone itself: A read error is likely, as this CDR3 ends without the conserved phenylalanine or tryptophan. It is unclear where the CDR3 begins or ends on the DNA, so no DNA is shown, and the CDR3 is as TCRdb lists it. V is TRBV27 and J is TRBJ1-1; TRBD1 is taken as the D call from the table, unchecked against the DNA. The V gene's germline CDR1 is MNHEY and CDR2 SMNVEV (reference sequence). The CDR3 spans 15 residues, counting both ends. The CDR3 loop is CASKLTGGLNTEALV.

V and J are TRBV5-1 and TRBJ1-1, with TRBD1 as a possible D gene (5 bases). Germline CDR1 SGHRS, CDR2 YFSETQ. V was shortened by 4 bases and J by 1 base, with 11 bases between the two germline ends. The CDR3 covers 14 residues. The DNA for the CDR3 is TGCGCCAGCAGCGGCCCGGGGGGGAACACTGAAGCTTTCTTT. Translated, it gives CASSGPGGNTEAFF. The whole variable domain, filled in from reference TRBV5-1 and TRBJ1-1, reads KAGVTQTPRYLIKTRGQQVTLSCSPISGHRSVSWYQQTPGQGLQFLFEYFSETQRNKGNFPGRFSGRQFSNSRSEMNVSTLELGDSALYLCASSGPGGNTEAFFGQGTRLTVV.

This clone has more than one count but fewer than ten. The chain carries TRBV2 and TRBJ1-5, with a weak D call TRBD1 (6 bases). This CDR3 region has 13 residues. Trimming took 5 bases from V and 1 from J, leaving 6 bases between them. The germline V gene encodes CDR1 SNHLY and CDR2 FYNNEI. CDR3 sequence: CASSQGSNQPQHF. The CDR3 DNA reads as TGTGCCAGCAGTCAGGGGAGCAATCAGCCCCAGCATTTT.

This chain uses TRBV6-5 with TRBJ2-3; 7 nucleotides match TRBD2. CDR1 and CDR2 from the germline V gene are MNHEY and SVGAGI. V gave up 6 bases and J gave up 0 bases; unmatched junction bases: 3. This CDR3 has 14 residues. The CDR3 DNA reads TGTGCCAGCAGCCCAGCGGGGAGCACAGATACGCAGTATTTT. Residues: CASSPAGSTDTQYF.

This clone has more than one count but fewer than ten. The V call is TRBV4-2, the J call TRBJ1-1; D gene ambiguous. The germline CDR1 and CDR2 sequences are LGHNA and YNFKEQ. The CDR3 consists of 14 residues. Trimming removed 7 bases at V and 0 bases at J, with 12 bases between. CDR3 residues: CASNSPGMNTEAFF. CDR3 DNA: TGTGCCAGCAACTCCCCGGGGATGAACACTGAAGCTTTCTTT.

This clone was seen a handful of times. V is TRBV6-5 and J is TRBJ2-2; 8 bases fit TRBD2. From germline, CDR1 is MNHEY and CDR2 SVGAGI. The CDR3 has 16 amino acids. V lost 4 bases, J lost 0 bases, and 4 bases stayed unmatched. CDR3 residues: CASSSAGASNTGELFF. CDR3 sequence (DNA): TGTGCCAGCAGTTCAGCGGGGGCCTCGAACACCGGGGAGCTGTTTTTT.

The chain's CDR3 is CASSLDRNSYEQYF. DNA for the CDR3: TGTGCCAGCAGCTTAGACAGGAACTCCTACGAGCAGTACTTC. V gene TRBV5-6 combines with J gene TRBJ2-7, with D possibly being TRBD1 (6 bases). V was trimmed by 2 bases and J by 0 bases, leaving 9 bases between them. This CDR3 region has 14 residues. CDR1 and CDR2 from the germline V gene are SGHDT and YYEEEE.